These T cell receptor beta chains were read from a single sample in a study of blood T cell repertoires in COVID-19. Repertoires were generated with immunoSEQ multiplex PCR, while TCRdb's copy carries only in-frame clones and drops some. This sample has about 92,000 clones, with 90% to 95% found just once. The sequenced sample was peripheral blood. The receptor set was obtained from a human donor with active COVID-19. The donor label of this sample is uncertain. CDR3s include the opening cysteine and the closing phenylalanine or tryptophan. Each record gives: clone size, J gene, D gene, V gene, CDR3 protein, CDR3 DNA. D genes are given only for firm matches. Not every row has a clone size; where given, it reads once, few, many or a size class.

abundance: NA
j_gene: TRBJ1-4
d_gene: TRBD1
v_gene: TRBV14
CDR3aa: CASSQRTGANEKLFF
CDR3nt: TGTGCCAGCAGCCAGCGGACAGGGGCCAATGAAAAACTGTTTTTT

abundance: NA
j_gene: TRBJ2-2
d_gene: TRBD1
v_gene: TRBV5-4
CDR3aa: CASSFSPGQGARTGELFF
CDR3nt: TGTGCCAGCAGCTTCTCACCCGGACAGGGGGCGCGAACCGGGGAGCTGTTTTTT

abundance: NA
j_gene: TRBJ2-7
d_gene: NA
v_gene: TRBV4-3
CDR3aa: CASSQDYEGLSYEQYF
CDR3nt: TGCGCCAGCAGCCAAGATTATGAGGGCCTCTCCTACGAGCAGTACTTC

abundance: NA
j_gene: TRBJ2-7
d_gene: NA
v_gene: TRBV6-2/TRBV6-3
CDR3aa: CASSDIGFYEQYF
CDR3nt: TGTGCCAGCAGCGATATCGGGTTCTACGAGCAGTACTTC

abundance: NA
j_gene: TRBJ1-4
d_gene: NA
v_gene: TRBV25-1
CDR3aa: CASSPDSLNEKLFF
CDR3nt: TGTGCCAGCAGTCCGGACAGTTTGAATGAAAAACTGTTTTTT

abundance: NA
j_gene: TRBJ1-2
d_gene: NA
v_gene: TRBV6-5
CDR3aa: CASSYSTSLNYGYTF
CDR3nt: TGTGCCAGCAGTTACTCGACTTCCTTAAACTATGGCTACACCTTC

abundance: NA
j_gene: TRBJ1-2
d_gene: TRBD1
v_gene: TRBV3-1/TRBV3-2
CDR3aa: CASSQGTEVYGYTF
CDR3nt: TGTGCCAGCAGCCAGGGGACAGAAGTCTATGGCTACACCTTC

abundance: NA
j_gene: TRBJ2-7
d_gene: TRBD1
v_gene: TRBV27
CDR3aa: CASRGQGINYEQYF
CDR3nt: TGTGCCAGCAGAGGACAGGGGATTAACTACGAGCAGTACTTC

abundance: NA
j_gene: TRBJ2-5
d_gene: NA
v_gene: TRBV5-1
CDR3aa: CASSLSPVKTQYF
CDR3nt: TGCGCCAGCAGCTTGAGTCCGGTAAAGACCCAGTACTTC

abundance: NA
j_gene: TRBJ2-7
d_gene: TRBD1
v_gene: TRBV6-5
CDR3aa: CASRDRGFELYF
CDR3nt: TGTGCCAGCCGGGACAGGGGTTTTGAATTGTACTTC

abundance: many
j_gene: TRBJ1-1
d_gene: NA
v_gene: TRBV4-3
CDR3aa: CASSQRPGKAFF
CDR3nt: TGCGCCAGCAGCCAACGGCCGGGAAAAGCTTTCTTT

abundance: many
j_gene: TRBJ2-2
d_gene: NA
v_gene: TRBV5-1
CDR3aa: CASSQFPGHYTGELFF
CDR3nt: TGCGCCAGCAGCCAATTTCCGGGACATTACACCGGGGAGCTGTTTTTT

abundance: NA
j_gene: TRBJ2-1
d_gene: TRBD2
v_gene: TRBV6-1
CDR3aa: CASSGRRLAGAYNEQFF
CDR3nt: TGTGCCAGCAGTGGACGGAGACTAGCGGGGGCATACAATGAGCAGTTCTTC

abundance: NA
j_gene: TRBJ2-3
d_gene: NA
v_gene: TRBV3-1/TRBV3-2
CDR3aa: CASSQDRAAATQYF
CDR3nt: TGTGCCAGCAGCCAAGACAGGGCCGCGGCTACGCAGTATTTT

abundance: NA
j_gene: TRBJ2-7
d_gene: NA
v_gene: TRBV5-1
CDR3aa: CASSPQVLLGGTATEQYF
CDR3nt: TGCGCCAGCAGCCCACAGGTACTCCTAGGGGGAACTGCTACCGAGCAGTACTTC

abundance: NA
j_gene: TRBJ2-4
d_gene: TRBD2
v_gene: TRBV19
CDR3aa: CASSIARTSGGPKNIQYF
CDR3nt: TGTGCCAGTAGTATAGCCCGGACTAGCGGGGGACCCAAAAACATTCAGTACTTC

abundance: NA
j_gene: TRBJ2-1
d_gene: TRBD1
v_gene: TRBV7-9
CDR3aa: CASSLVAGTDSYNEQFF
CDR3nt: TGTGCCAGCAGCTTAGTGGCCGGGACAGATAGTTACAATGAGCAGTTCTTC

abundance: NA
j_gene: TRBJ2-5
d_gene: NA
v_gene: TRBV27
CDR3aa: CASSPRGQVLIQETQYF
CDR3nt: TGTGCCAGCAGTCCAAGGGGCCAGGTCCTGATCCAAGAGACCCAGTACTTC

abundance: NA
j_gene: TRBJ2-3
d_gene: TRBD2
v_gene: TRBV4-1
CDR3aa: CASSQGLASTDTQYF
CDR3nt: TGCGCCAGCAGCCAAGGACTAGCTTCCACAGATACGCAGTATTTT

abundance: NA
j_gene: TRBJ2-5
d_gene: NA
v_gene: TRBV18
CDR3aa: CASSPSAGHQETQYF
CDR3nt: TGTGCCAGCTCACCGTCTGCGGGGCACCAAGAGACCCAGTACTTC

abundance: NA
j_gene: TRBJ2-7
d_gene: NA
v_gene: TRBV6-5
CDR3aa: CASSYARGYEQYF
CDR3nt: TGTGCCAGCAGTTACGCCAGGGGCTACGAGCAGTACTTC

abundance: NA
j_gene: TRBJ1-2
d_gene: NA
v_gene: TRBV2
CDR3aa: CASSDWAGPGYTF
CDR3nt: TGTGCCAGCAGTGATTGGGCGGGACCCGGCTACACCTTC

abundance: NA
j_gene: TRBJ1-4
d_gene: TRBD1
v_gene: TRBV7-6
CDR3aa: CASTGQGGRTNEKLFF
CDR3nt: TGTGCCAGCACTGGACAGGGAGGAAGAACTAATGAAAAACTGTTTTTT

abundance: NA
j_gene: TRBJ1-2
d_gene: NA
v_gene: TRBV9
CDR3aa: CASSPLSEGSGVYGYTF
CDR3nt: TGTGCCAGCAGCCCTCTCTCGGAGGGGTCTGGGGTCTATGGCTACACCTTC

abundance: once
j_gene: TRBJ2-2
d_gene: TRBD2
v_gene: TRBV5-1
CDR3aa: CASSPRLAGGAGELFF
CDR3nt: TGCGCCAGCAGTCCCCGACTAGCGGGGGGCGCCGGGGAGCTGTTTTTT

abundance: NA
j_gene: TRBJ2-7
d_gene: NA
v_gene: TRBV7-9
CDR3aa: CASSPGGSTYEQYF
CDR3nt: TGTGCCAGCAGCCCCGGGGGAAGCACCTACGAGCAGTACTTC

abundance: NA
j_gene: TRBJ2-3
d_gene: TRBD2
v_gene: TRBV9
CDR3aa: CASSVGRGDGGQYF
CDR3nt: TGTGCCAGCAGCGTAGGTCGGGGGGACGGGGGGCAGTATTTT

abundance: NA
j_gene: TRBJ1-3
d_gene: TRBD1
v_gene: TRBV28
CDR3aa: CASSFRGQGGNTIYF
CDR3nt: TGTGCCAGCAGTTTTCGGGGACAGGGCGGAAACACCATATATTTT

abundance: NA
j_gene: TRBJ2-1
d_gene: TRBD2
v_gene: TRBV2
CDR3aa: CASSEEAGALGNEQFF
CDR3nt: TGTGCCAGCAGTGAGGAAGCGGGGGCCCTTGGTAATGAGCAGTTCTTC

abundance: NA
j_gene: TRBJ2-1
d_gene: TRBD2
v_gene: TRBV7-8
CDR3aa: CASSLSSGGSSFDEQFF
CDR3nt: TGTGCCAGCAGCTTATCTAGCGGGGGAAGTAGTTTCGATGAGCAGTTCTTC

abundance: NA
j_gene: TRBJ2-2
d_gene: TRBD1
v_gene: TRBV18
CDR3aa: CASSRDRGDTGELFF
CDR3nt: TGTGCCAGCTCACGGGACAGGGGAGACACCGGGGAGCTGTTTTTT

abundance: NA
j_gene: TRBJ1-4
d_gene: NA
v_gene: TRBV5-4
CDR3aa: CASSLGTEGEKLFF
CDR3nt: TGTGCCAGCAGCTTGGGGACGGAGGGGGAAAAACTGTTTTTT

abundance: once
j_gene: TRBJ2-1
d_gene: TRBD2
v_gene: TRBV7-2
CDR3aa: CASSSPGTSGGQFF
CDR3nt: TGTGCCAGCAGCTCCCCGGGGACTAGCGGGGGGCAGTTCTTC

abundance: NA
j_gene: TRBJ2-7
d_gene: NA
v_gene: TRBV7-9
CDR3aa: CASSLAKGLTTYEQYF
CDR3nt: TGTGCCAGCAGCTTAGCGAAGGGACTCACAACCTACGAGCAGTACTTC

abundance: few
j_gene: TRBJ2-1
d_gene: NA
v_gene: TRBV5-1
CDR3aa: CASTQATGLLNEQFF
CDR3nt: TGCGCCAGCACCCAAGCAACGGGACTCTTGAATGAGCAGTTCTTC

abundance: NA
j_gene: TRBJ2-2
d_gene: NA
v_gene: TRBV3-1/TRBV3-2
CDR3aa: CASSHDPGLNTGELFF
CDR3nt: TGTGCCAGCAGCCATGACCCGGGACTGAACACCGGGGAGCTGTTTTTT

abundance: NA
j_gene: TRBJ2-7
d_gene: TRBD2
v_gene: TRBV7-2
CDR3aa: CASSPSGGLTYEQYF
CDR3nt: TGTGCCAGCAGCCCTAGCGGGGGGCTTACCTACGAGCAGTACTTC

abundance: NA
j_gene: TRBJ2-7
d_gene: NA
v_gene: TRBV19
CDR3aa: CASSKPGNYEQYF
CDR3nt: TGTGCCAGTAGTAAGCCAGGGAACTACGAGCAGTACTTC

abundance: NA
j_gene: TRBJ2-3
d_gene: TRBD2
v_gene: TRBV5-1
CDR3aa: CASSLAGVKADTQYF
CDR3nt: TGCGCCAGCAGCCTAGCGGGGGTCAAAGCAGATACGCAGTATTTT

abundance: NA
j_gene: TRBJ2-5
d_gene: TRBD2
v_gene: TRBV19
CDR3aa: CASSWVAGGRETQYF
CDR3nt: TGTGCCAGTAGTTGGGTAGCGGGGGGGCGAGAGACCCAGTACTTC

abundance: NA
j_gene: TRBJ2-1
d_gene: TRBD1
v_gene: TRBV7-2
CDR3aa: CASSLALSTGAGNEQFF
CDR3nt: TGTGCCAGCAGCTTAGCGCTCTCGACAGGGGCGGGAAATGAGCAGTTCTTC

abundance: NA
j_gene: TRBJ1-1
d_gene: NA
v_gene: TRBV9
CDR3aa: CASSVEGRGRTEAFF
CDR3nt: TGTGCCAGCAGCGTAGAAGGAAGGGGTCGCACTGAAGCTTTCTTT

abundance: NA
j_gene: TRBJ2-3
d_gene: TRBD2
v_gene: TRBV5-1
CDR3aa: CASSYNIAGGTDTQYF
CDR3nt: TGCGCCAGCAGCTATAACATAGCGGGGGGCACAGATACGCAGTATTTT

abundance: NA
j_gene: TRBJ1-1
d_gene: NA
v_gene: TRBV2
CDR3aa: CASSKDRIAEAFF
CDR3nt: TGTGCCAGCAGTAAAGACAGGATCGCTGAAGCTTTCTTT

abundance: NA
j_gene: TRBJ2-5
d_gene: TRBD1
v_gene: TRBV19
CDR3aa: CASSLTGGNGETQYF
CDR3nt: TGTGCCAGTAGTTTGACAGGGGGCAACGGGGAGACCCAGTACTTC

abundance: NA
j_gene: TRBJ2-3
d_gene: NA
v_gene: TRBV27
CDR3aa: CASKILQGGGTDTQYF
CDR3nt: TGTGCCAGCAAGATACTCCAAGGGGGGGGCACAGATACGCAGTATTTT

abundance: NA
j_gene: TRBJ2-7
d_gene: NA
v_gene: TRBV4-3
CDR3aa: CASSPGSAPYEQYF
CDR3nt: TGCGCCAGCAGCCCAGGATCGGCCCCCTACGAGCAGTACTTC

abundance: few
j_gene: TRBJ2-5
d_gene: TRBD1
v_gene: TRBV5-1
CDR3aa: CASSLGQGAWETQYF
CDR3nt: TGCGCCAGCAGCTTAGGCCAGGGGGCATGGGAGACCCAGTACTTC

abundance: NA
j_gene: TRBJ2-5
d_gene: NA
v_gene: TRBV3-1/TRBV3-2
CDR3aa: CASSQDVTGDQYF
CDR3nt: TGTGCCAGCAGCCAAGACGTTACGGGGGACCAGTACTTC

abundance: NA
j_gene: TRBJ2-3
d_gene: TRBD2
v_gene: TRBV5-1
CDR3aa: CASRRIGGSGDTQYF
CDR3nt: TGCGCCAGCAGAAGAATCGGGGGGTCAGGGGATACGCAGTATTTT

abundance: NA
j_gene: TRBJ1-1
d_gene: TRBD1
v_gene: TRBV28
CDR3aa: CASAVGTGKAFF
CDR3nt: TGTGCCAGCGCGGTAGGGACAGGGAAAGCTTTCTTT

abundance: NA
j_gene: TRBJ1-2
d_gene: TRBD1
v_gene: TRBV7-3
CDR3aa: CASSQTGQESYGYTF
CDR3nt: TGTGCCAGCAGCCAAACTGGACAGGAAAGCTATGGCTACACCTTC

abundance: NA
j_gene: TRBJ2-3
d_gene: TRBD1
v_gene: TRBV5-4
CDR3aa: CASRPRGHGTDTQYF
CDR3nt: TGTGCCAGCAGGCCCAGGGGGCACGGCACAGATACGCAGTATTTT

abundance: NA
j_gene: TRBJ1-5
d_gene: TRBD1
v_gene: TRBV27
CDR3aa: CASRGTGNQPQHF
CDR3nt: TGTGCCAGCAGAGGGACAGGCAATCAGCCCCAGCATTTT